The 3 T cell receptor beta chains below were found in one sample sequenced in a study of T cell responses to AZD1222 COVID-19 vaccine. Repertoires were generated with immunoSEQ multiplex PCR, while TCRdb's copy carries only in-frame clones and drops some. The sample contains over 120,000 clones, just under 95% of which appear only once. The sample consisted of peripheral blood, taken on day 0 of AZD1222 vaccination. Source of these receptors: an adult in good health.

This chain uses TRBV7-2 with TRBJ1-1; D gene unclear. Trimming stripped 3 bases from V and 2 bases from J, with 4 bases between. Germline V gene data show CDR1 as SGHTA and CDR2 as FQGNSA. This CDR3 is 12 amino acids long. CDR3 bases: TGTGCCAGCAGCTTCGAAAACACTGAAGCTTTCTTT. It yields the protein CASSFENTEAFF.

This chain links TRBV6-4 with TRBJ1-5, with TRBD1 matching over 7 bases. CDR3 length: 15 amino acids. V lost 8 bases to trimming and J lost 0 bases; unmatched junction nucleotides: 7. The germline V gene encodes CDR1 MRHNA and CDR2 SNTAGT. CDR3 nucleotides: TGTGCCAGCGTGCGGACAGGAGCTAGCAATCAGCCCCAGCATTTT. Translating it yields CASVRTGASNQPQHF.

This CDR3 is CASSPSGGRLTDTQYF. The CDR3 region has the DNA TGTGCCAGCAGCCCCTCGGGGGGGCGCCTCACAGATACGCAGTATTTT. The V and J genes are TRBV9 and TRBJ2-3; 8 bases align to TRBD2. The junction had 9 bases not matched to a gene; V was cut back by 4 bases and J by 2 bases. Germline loops: CDR1 SGDLS, CDR2 YYNGEE. This CDR3 contains 16 residues.